The present TCR beta chain was sequenced within a study of OX40 agonist ivuxolimab in advanced cancers. Study context: It was ivuxolimab, an agonistic anti-OX40 (CD134) antibody, that patients were treated with. At approximately 83% male, the cohort had a mean age of about 60 years, ranging from about 23 to 79.

Excluded were patients having autoimmune disease history or systemic immunosuppression. Germline values: CDR1 LNHDA, CDR2 SQIVND (reference sequence). CDR3 length equals 15 residues. V was cut by 3 bases and J by 0 bases, with 9 bases left in between. Libraries were prepared by immunoSEQ multiplex PCR; TCRdb keeps only in-frame clonotypes and omits some of them. This sample yields about 38,000 clones, of which 85% are seen a single time; about 40% belongs to the top ten. This clone has a single count. The chain is built from TRBV19 and TRBJ2-4, with unresolved D. This sequence originates from an adult with an advanced solid tumor such as melanoma, head and neck, liver or kidney cancer. This specimen consisted of CD4+ or CD8+ T cells sorted from blood, obtained in a trial of the OX40 agonist ivuxolimab. The CDR3 spells CASSIYESAKNIQYF. Written as DNA, the CDR3 is TGTGCCAGTAGTATCTATGAATCAGCCAAAAACATTCAGTACTTC. Using reference TRBV19 and TRBJ2-4 for the parts outside the CDR3, the full variable domain is DGGITQSPKYLFRKEGQNVTLSCEQNLNHDAMYWYRQDPGQGLRLIYYSQIVNDFQKGDIAEGYSVSREKKESFPLTVTSAQKNPTAFYLCASSIYESAKNIQYFGAGTRLSVL.